This T cell receptor beta chain was sequenced in a study of cytotoxic CD8 clonotypes in ibrutinib-treated CLL. The overall study: There were roughly twelve relapsed/refractory patients and about 15 treatment-naive patients, and roughly 18 were IGHV unmutated. Investigators collected response samples after a median around twelve months of treatment, range 6 to 36. Findings and caveats of the study: Clonality, elevated at ibrutinib response, dropped back toward baseline at progression.

The CDR3 totals 11 residues. V lost 5 bases and J lost 4, with 5 bases in between. Germline V gene sequence: CDR1 SGHTA, CDR2 FQGNSA. Notes on this clone: What it binds is unknown.

The sequencing depth, 1 in 200,000 to 1 in 1 million T cells, was the target. Libraries were prepared by immunoSEQ multiplex PCR; TCRdb keeps only in-frame clonotypes and omits some of them. The data show some 300,000 clones, about 77% seen once. The chain combines TRBV7-2 with TRBJ1-2, with D uncertain. Sequenced here: PBMCs, sampled before ibrutinib treatment. This TCR was recovered from a human donor with chronic lymphocytic leukemia. CDR3 sequence (DNA): TGTGCCAGCAGCGTAGGCTATGGCTACACCTTC. It yields the protein CASSVGYGYTF.